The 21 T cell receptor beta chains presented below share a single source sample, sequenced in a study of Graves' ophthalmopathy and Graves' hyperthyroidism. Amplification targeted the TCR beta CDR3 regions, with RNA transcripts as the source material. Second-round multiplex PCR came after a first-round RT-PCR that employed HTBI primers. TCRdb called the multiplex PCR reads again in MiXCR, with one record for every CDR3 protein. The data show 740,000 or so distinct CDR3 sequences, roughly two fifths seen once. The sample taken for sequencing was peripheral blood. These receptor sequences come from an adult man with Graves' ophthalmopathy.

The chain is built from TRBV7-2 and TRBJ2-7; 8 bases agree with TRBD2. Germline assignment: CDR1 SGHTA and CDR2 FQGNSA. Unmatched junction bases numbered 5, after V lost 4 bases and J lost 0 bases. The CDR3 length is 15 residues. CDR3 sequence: CASSSSGPRSYEQYF. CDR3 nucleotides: TGTGCCAGCAGCTCTAGCGGGCCACGCTCCTACGAGCAGTACTTC. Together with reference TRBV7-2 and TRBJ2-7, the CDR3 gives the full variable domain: GAGVSQSPSNKVTEKGKDVELRCDPISGHTALYWYRQSLGQGLEFLIYFQGNSAPDKSGLPSDRFSAERTGGSVSTLTIQRTQQEDSAVYLCASSSSGPRSYEQYFGPGTRLTVT.

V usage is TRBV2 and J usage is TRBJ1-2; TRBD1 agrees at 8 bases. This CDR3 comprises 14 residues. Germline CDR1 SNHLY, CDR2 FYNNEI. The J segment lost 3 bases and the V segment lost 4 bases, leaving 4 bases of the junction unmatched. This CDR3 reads CASSVPTGDYGYTF. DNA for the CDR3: TGTGCCAGCAGTGTCCCGACAGGGGACTATGGCTACACCTTC.

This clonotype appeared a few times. This chain's CDR3 is CASSLVGLVDTQYF. CDR3 DNA sequence: TGTGCCAGCAGCTTAGTAGGTCTGGTGGATACGCAGTATTTT. The rearrangement links TRBV7-6 to TRBJ2-3; unclear D gene. The germline CDR1 and CDR2 sequences are SGHVS and FNYEAQ. The CDR3 has 14 residues. The ends were cut back, 1 base at V and 6 bases at J, with 11 bases in the middle.

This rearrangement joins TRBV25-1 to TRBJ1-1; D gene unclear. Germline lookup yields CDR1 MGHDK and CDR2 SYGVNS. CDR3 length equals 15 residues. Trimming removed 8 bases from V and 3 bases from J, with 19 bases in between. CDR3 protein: CASSPIFSGDTEAFF. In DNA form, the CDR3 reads TGTGCCAGCTCACCAATCTTCTCGGGTGACACTGAAGCTTTCTTT.

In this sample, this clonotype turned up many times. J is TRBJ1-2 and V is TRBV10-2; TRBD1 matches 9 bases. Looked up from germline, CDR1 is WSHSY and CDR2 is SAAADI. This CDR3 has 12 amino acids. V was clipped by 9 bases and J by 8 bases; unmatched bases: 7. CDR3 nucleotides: TGCGCCAGTAGGGACAGGGAAAACGGCTACACCTTC. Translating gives CASRDRENGYTF.

The CDR3 spells CASIRVSGELFF. The DNA for the CDR3 is TGTGCCAGCATCCGGGTCTCTGGGGAGCTGTTTTTT. The chain combines TRBV25-1 with TRBJ2-2, with D unclear. The CDR3 is 12 amino acids. The germline V and J ends were trimmed by 7 bases and 8 bases, with 11 bases remaining between them. Germline V CDR1 and CDR2: MGHDK, SYGVNS.

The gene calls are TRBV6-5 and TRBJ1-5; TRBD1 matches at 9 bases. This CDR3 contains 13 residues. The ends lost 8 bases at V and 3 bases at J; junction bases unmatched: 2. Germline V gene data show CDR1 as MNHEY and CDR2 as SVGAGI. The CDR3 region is CASGTGNNQPQHF. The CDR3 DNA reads TGTGCCAGCGGGACAGGGAACAATCAGCCCCAGCATTTT.

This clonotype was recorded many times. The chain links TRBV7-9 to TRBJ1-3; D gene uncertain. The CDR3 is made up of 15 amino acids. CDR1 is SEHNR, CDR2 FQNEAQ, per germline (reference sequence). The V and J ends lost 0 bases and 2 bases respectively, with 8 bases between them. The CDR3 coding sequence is TGTGCCAGCAGCTTAGCTAGTGGCACTGGAAACACCATATATTTT. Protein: CASSLASGTGNTIYF.

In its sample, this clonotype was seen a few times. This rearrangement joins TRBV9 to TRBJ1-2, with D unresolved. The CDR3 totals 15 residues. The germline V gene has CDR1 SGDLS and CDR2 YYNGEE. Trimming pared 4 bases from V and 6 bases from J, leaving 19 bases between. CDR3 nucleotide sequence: TGTGCCAGCAGCCCCCGGGTCCCCCGGATTGATGGCTACACCTTC. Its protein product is CASSPRVPRIDGYTF.

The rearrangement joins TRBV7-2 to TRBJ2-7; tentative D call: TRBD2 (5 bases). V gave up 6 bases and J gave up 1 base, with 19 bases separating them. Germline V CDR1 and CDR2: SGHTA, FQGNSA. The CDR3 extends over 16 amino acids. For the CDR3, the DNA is TGTGCCAGCAGTTTCAAGGCGGTGACTAAATCCTACGAGCAGTACTTC. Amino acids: CASSFKAVTKSYEQYF.

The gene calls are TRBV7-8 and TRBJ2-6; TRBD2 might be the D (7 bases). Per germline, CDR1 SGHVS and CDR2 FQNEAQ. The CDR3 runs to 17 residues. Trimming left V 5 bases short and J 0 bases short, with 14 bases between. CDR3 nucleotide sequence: TGTGCCAGCAGCCAAGTAGGGGGGGCCTCTGGGGCCAACGTCCTGACTTTC. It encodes CASSQVGGASGANVLTF. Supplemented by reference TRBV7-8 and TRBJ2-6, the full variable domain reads GAGVSQSPRYKVAKRGQDVALRCDPISGHVSLFWYQQALGQGPEFLTYFQNEAQLDKSGLPSDRFFAERPEGSVSTLKIQRTQQEDSAVYLCASSQVGGASGANVLTFGAGSRLTVL.

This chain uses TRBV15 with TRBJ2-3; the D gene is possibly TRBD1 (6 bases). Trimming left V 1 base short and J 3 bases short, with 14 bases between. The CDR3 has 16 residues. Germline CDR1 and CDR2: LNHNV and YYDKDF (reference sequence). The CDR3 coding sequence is TGTGCCACCAGCAGAGCTCAGGGGATGGTGACAGATACGCAGTATTTT. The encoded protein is CATSRAQGMVTDTQYF. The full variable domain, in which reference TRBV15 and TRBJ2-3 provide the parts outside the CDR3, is DAMVIQNPRYQVTQFGKPVTLSCSQTLNHNVMYWYQQKSSQAPKLLFHYYDKDFNNEADTPDNFQSRRPNTSFCFLDIRSPGLGDTAMYLCATSRAQGMVTDTQYFGPGTRLTVL.

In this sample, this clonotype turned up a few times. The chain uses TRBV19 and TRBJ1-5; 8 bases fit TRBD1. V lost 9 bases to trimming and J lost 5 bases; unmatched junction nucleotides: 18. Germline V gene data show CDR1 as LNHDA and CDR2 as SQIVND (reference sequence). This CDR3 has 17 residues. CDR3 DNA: TGTGCCAGCAATGACAGGGGTGTAAAGGTTCTCGATCAGCCCCAGCATTTT. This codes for CASNDRGVKVLDQPQHF.

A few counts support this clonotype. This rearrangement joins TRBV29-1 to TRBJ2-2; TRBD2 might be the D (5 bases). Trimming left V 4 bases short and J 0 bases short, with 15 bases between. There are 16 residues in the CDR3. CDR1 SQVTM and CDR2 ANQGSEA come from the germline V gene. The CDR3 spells CSVGVFGSTNTGELFF. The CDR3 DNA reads TGCAGCGTTGGAGTCTTTGGGAGCACGAACACCGGGGAGCTGTTTTTT.

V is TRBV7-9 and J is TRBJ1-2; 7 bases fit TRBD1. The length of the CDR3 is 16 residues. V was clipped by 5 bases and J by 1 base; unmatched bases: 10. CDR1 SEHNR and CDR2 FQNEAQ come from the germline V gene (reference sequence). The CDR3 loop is CASSQAGTDINYGYTF. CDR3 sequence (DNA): TGTGCCAGCAGCCAAGCCGGGACAGACATTAACTATGGCTACACCTTC.

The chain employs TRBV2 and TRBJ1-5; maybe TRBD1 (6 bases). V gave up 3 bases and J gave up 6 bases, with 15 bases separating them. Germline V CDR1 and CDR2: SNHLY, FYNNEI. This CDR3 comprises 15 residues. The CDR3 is CASSEIKGGRQPQHF. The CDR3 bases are TGTGCCAGCAGTGAGATAAAAGGGGGGCGTCAGCCCCAGCATTTT.

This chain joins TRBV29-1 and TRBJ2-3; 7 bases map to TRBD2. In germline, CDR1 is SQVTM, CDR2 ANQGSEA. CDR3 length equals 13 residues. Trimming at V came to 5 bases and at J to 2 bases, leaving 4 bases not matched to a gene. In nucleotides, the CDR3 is TGCAGCGTTCTAGCGGACCCCACAGATACGCAGTATTTT. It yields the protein CSVLADPTDTQYF.

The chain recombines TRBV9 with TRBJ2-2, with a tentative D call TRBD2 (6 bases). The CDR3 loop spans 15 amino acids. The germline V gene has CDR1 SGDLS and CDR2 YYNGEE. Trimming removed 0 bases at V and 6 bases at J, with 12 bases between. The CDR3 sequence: CASSVGREQAGELFF. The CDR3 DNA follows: TGTGCCAGCAGCGTAGGTCGGGAGCAGGCCGGGGAGCTGTTTTTT.

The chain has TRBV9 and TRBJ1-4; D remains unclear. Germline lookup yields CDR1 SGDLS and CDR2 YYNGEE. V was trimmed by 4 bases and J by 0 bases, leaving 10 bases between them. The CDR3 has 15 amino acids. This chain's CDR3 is CASSSSGSTNEKLFF. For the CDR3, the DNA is TGTGCCAGCAGCTCTTCCGGGTCAACTAATGAAAAACTGTTTTTT. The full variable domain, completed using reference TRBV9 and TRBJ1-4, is DSGVTQTPKHLITATGQRVTLRCSPRSGDLSVYWYQQSLDQGLQFLIQYYNGEERAKGNILERFSAQQFPDLHSELNLSSLELGDSALYFCASSSSGSTNEKLFFGSGTQLSVL.

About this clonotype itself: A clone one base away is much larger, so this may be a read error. CDR3 DNA: TGTGCCAGTGGTCGGGACAGGGTTAGTCAGCCCCAGCATTTT. Translating gives CASGRDRVSQPQHF. The J gene is TRBJ1-5, the V gene TRBV19, with 9 bases lining up with TRBD1. Germline CDR1 and CDR2: LNHDA and SQIVND (reference sequence). The CDR3 runs 14 residues. V was pared by 8 bases and J by 6 bases, with 8 bases of the junction left unmatched.

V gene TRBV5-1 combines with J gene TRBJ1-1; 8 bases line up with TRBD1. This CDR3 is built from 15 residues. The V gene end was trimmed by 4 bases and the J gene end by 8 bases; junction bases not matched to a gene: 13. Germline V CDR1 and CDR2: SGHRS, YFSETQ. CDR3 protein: CASSSPGQEVGEAFF. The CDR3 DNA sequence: TGCGCCAGCAGCAGCCCGGGACAGGAGGTGGGGGAAGCTTTCTTT.